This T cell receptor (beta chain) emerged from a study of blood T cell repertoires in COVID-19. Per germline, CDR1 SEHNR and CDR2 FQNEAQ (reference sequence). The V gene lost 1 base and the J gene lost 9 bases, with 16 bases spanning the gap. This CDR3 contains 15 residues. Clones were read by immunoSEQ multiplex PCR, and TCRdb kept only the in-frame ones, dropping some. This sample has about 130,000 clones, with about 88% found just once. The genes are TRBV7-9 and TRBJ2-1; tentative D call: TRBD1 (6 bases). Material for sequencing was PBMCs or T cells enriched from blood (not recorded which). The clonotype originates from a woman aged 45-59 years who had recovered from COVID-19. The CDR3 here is CASSLERAGVSEQFF. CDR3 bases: TGTGCCAGCAGCTTAGAACGTGCAGGGGTGAGTGAGCAGTTCTTC.